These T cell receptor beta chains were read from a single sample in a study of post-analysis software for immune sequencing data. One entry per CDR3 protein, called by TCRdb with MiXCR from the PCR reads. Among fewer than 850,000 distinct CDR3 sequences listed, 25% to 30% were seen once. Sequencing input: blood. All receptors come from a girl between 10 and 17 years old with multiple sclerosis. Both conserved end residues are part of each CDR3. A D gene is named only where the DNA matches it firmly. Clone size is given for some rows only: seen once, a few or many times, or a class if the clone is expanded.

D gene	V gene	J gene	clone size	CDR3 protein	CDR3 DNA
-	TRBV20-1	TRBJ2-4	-	CSAMVLVKNIQYF	TGCAGTGCTATGGTTTTAGTCAAAAACATTCAGTACTTC
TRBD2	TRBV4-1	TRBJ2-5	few	CASSQGLVETQYF	TGTGCCAGCAGCCAGGGACTAGTTGAGACCCAGTACTTC
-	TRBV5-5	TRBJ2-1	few	CASSPDLSSSYNEQFF	TGTGCCAGCAGCCCCGACCTGTCGAGCTCCTACAATGAGCAGTTCTTC
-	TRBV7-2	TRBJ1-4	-	CASSLVVTLGEKLFF	TGTGCCAGCAGCTTAGTGGTGACCCTGGGGGAAAAACTGTTTTTT
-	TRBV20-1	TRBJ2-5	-	CSASGHRDNQETQYF	TGCAGTGCTAGCGGACACCGGGACAATCAAGAGACCCAGTACTTC
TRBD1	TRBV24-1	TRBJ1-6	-	CATSETGTVMRSPLHF	TGTGCCACCAGTGAGACCGGGACAGTTATGAGATCACCCCTCCACTTT
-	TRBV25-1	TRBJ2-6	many	CASSEGGQFHGSGANVLTF	TGTGCCAGCAGTGAAGGTGGGCAGTTCCATGGATCTGGGGCCAACGTCCTGACTTTC
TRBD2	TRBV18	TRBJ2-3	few	CASSPRDYEVDTQYF	TGTGCCAGCTCACCCCGGGACTACGAGGTCGATACGCAGTATTTT
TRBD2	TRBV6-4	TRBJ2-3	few	CASSVLAGGPTDTQYF	TGTGCCAGCAGTGTCCTAGCGGGGGGGCCCACAGATACGCAGTATTTT
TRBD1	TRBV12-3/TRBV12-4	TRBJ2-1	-	CASSLDRVGQFF	TGTGCCAGCAGTCTTGACAGGGTGGGGCAGTTCTTC
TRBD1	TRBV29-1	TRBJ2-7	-	CSVETWTGAYNEQYF	TGCAGCGTTGAAACATGGACAGGGGCCTACAATGAGCAGTACTTC
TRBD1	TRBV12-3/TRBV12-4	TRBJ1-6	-	CASSSGTGAPLHF	TGTGCCAGCAGTTCCGGGACAGGGGCTCCCCTCCACTTT
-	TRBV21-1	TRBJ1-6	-	CASSPGGKWRNSPLHF	TGTGCCAGCAGCCCCGGGGGGAAGTGGCGAAATTCACCCCTCCACTTT
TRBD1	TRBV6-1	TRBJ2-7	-	CASSDRGTGGRVQYF	TGTGCCAGCAGTGACCGAGGGACAGGGGGTCGGGTGCAGTACTTC
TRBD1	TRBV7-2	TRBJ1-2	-	CASSLRQGDSSNYGYTF	TGTGCCAGCAGCCTCCGACAGGGAGACTCATCTAACTATGGCTACACCTTC
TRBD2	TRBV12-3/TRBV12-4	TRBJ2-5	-	CASSSGTSGPDVTQYF	TGTGCCAGCAGTTCTGGGACTAGCGGGCCTGACGTGACCCAGTACTTC
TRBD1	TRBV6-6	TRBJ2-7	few	CASRFGQGKYEQYF	TGTGCCAGCAGATTCGGACAGGGGAAATACGAGCAGTACTTC
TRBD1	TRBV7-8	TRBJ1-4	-	CASSSGQGSNEKLFF	TGTGCCAGCAGCTCAGGACAGGGGTCGAATGAAAAACTGTTTTTT
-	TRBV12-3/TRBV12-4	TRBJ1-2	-	CASSFPGGGYGYTF	TGTGCCAGCAGTTTCCCCGGGGGCGGCTATGGCTACACCTTC
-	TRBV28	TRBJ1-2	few	CASSRADGIINYGYTF	TGTGCCAGCAGCCGGGCCGACGGTATCATTAACTATGGCTACACCTTC
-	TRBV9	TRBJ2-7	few	CASSRDNYEQYF	TGTGCCAGCAGCCGGGACAACTACGAGCAGTACTTC